The 8 T cell receptor beta chains reported below all come from one sample, sequenced in a study of blood T cell repertoires in COVID-19. Repertoires were generated with immunoSEQ multiplex PCR, while TCRdb's copy carries only in-frame clones and drops some. The table records some 190,000 clones, about 81% of them present only once. Material for sequencing was peripheral blood. These receptors came from a woman aged 55 to 70 with COVID-19, enrolled during active disease.

V gene TRBV30 combines with J gene TRBJ1-1; no firm D call. V lost 8 bases, J lost 1 base, and 17 bases lay in between. Looked up from germline, CDR1 is GTSNPN and CDR2 is SVGIG (reference sequence). This CDR3 is 14 amino acids long. The CDR3 coding sequence is TGTGCCCTCCTTCATCGCGGTAGGAACACTGAAGCTTTCTTT. Protein product: CALLHRGRNTEAFF.

The J gene is TRBJ1-1, the V gene TRBV7-3; D gene uncertain. V shed 2 bases and J shed 0 bases, with 10 bases lying between them. This CDR3 has 15 residues. Germline V gene lookup returns CDR1 SGHTA and CDR2 FQGTGA. The CDR3 region is CASSLQRGLNTEAFF. The CDR3 nucleotides are TGTGCCAGCAGCTTACAGAGAGGTCTGAACACTGAAGCTTTCTTT. Variable domain in full (rest from reference TRBV7-3 and TRBJ1-1): GAGVSQTPSNKVTEKGKYVELRCDPISGHTALYWYRQSLGQGPEFLIYFQGTGAADDSGLPNDRFFAVRPEGSVSTLKIQRTERGDSAVYLCASSLQRGLNTEAFFGQGTRLTVV.

The V call is TRBV28, the J call TRBJ1-5; possibly TRBD1 for D (5 bases). This CDR3 is built from 14 residues. V was cut by 2 bases and J by 7 bases, with 12 bases left in between. Germline values: CDR1 MDHEN, CDR2 SYDVKM. The CDR3 DNA follows: TGTGCCAGCAGTTTAAGGGGATCTGGGCAGCCCCAGCATTTT. Protein sequence: CASSLRGSGQPQHF.

The chain combines TRBV20-1 with TRBJ1-5; D is unresolved. The length of the CDR3 is 13 residues. The germline V and J ends were trimmed by 3 bases and 5 bases, with 11 bases remaining between them. Looked up from germline, CDR1 is DFQATT and CDR2 is SNEGSKA (reference sequence). CDR3 in amino acids: CSASPRDDQPQHF. The CDR3 coding sequence is TGCAGTGCTAGTCCGAGGGATGATCAGCCCCAGCATTTT.

This clone showed up just a few times. The chain uses TRBV19 and TRBJ2-1; D remains ambiguous. The CDR3 spans 15 residues. V was trimmed by 0 bases and J by 0 bases, leaving 6 bases between them. From germline, CDR1 is LNHDA and CDR2 SQIVND (reference sequence). CDR3 nucleotide sequence: TGTGCCAGTAGTATAGACCGTAGCTCCTACAATGAGCAGTTCTTC. Translated, it gives CASSIDRSSYNEQFF.

This chain joins TRBV4-2 and TRBJ2-7, with a weak D call TRBD1 (5 bases). Germline CDR1 reads LGHNA; CDR2 reads YNFKEQ. V dropped 0 bases and J dropped 4 bases, with 19 bases sitting between them. This CDR3 spans 17 amino acids. This CDR3 is CASSQDLRAGQIYEQYF. Written as DNA, the CDR3 is TGTGCCAGCAGCCAAGATCTCCGGGCAGGGCAAATTTACGAGCAGTACTTC.

The chain is built from TRBV5-5 and TRBJ2-3; TRBD2 aligns across 9 bases. This CDR3 is built from 17 residues. V lost 4 bases to trimming and J lost 2 bases; unmatched junction nucleotides: 11. The germline V gene has CDR1 SGHKS and CDR2 YYEKEE (reference sequence). DNA for the CDR3: TGTGCCAGCAGCGTCAGCCGACTAGCGGACGACACAGATACGCAGTATTTT. Translating it yields CASSVSRLADDTDTQYF.

The chain carries TRBV5-6 and TRBJ1-1; TRBD1 agrees at 9 bases. CDR3 size: 13 residues. Germline V lookup: CDR1 SGHDT, CDR2 YYEEEE. V was pared by 0 bases and J by 12 bases, with 6 bases of the junction left unmatched. This chain's CDR3 is CASSLVGDRVPFF. In DNA, the CDR3 is TGTGCCAGCAGCTTGGTTGGGGACAGGGTACCTTTCTTT. The whole variable domain, filled in from reference TRBV5-6 and TRBJ1-1, reads DAGVTQSPTHLIKTRGQQVTLRCSPKSGHDTVSWYQQALGQGPQFIFQYYEEEERQRGNFPDRFSGHQFPNYSSELNVNALLLGDSALYLCASSLVGDRVPFFGQGTRLTVV.